A single sample gave rise to the 30 T cell receptor beta chains below, sequenced in a study of cytomegalovirus exposure and HLA in healthy donors. The PCR had 60 Vbeta and 13 Jbeta primers. Here immunoSEQ multiplex PCR was the method, and the copy in TCRdb shows in-frame clones only, minus some. The repertoire consists of some 130,000 clones, with approximately 82% occurring once and the leading ten covering about 1.5%. Sequencing used PBMCs. The receptor source for this set is a female donor in good health and CMV-seronegative.

The chain couples TRBV28 to TRBJ1-5; the D is unclear. From germline, CDR1 is MDHEN and CDR2 SYDVKM. V lost 6 bases, J lost 0 bases, and 15 bases lay in between. This CDR3 contains 16 residues. This CDR3 is CASSGNRRYSNQPQHF. In DNA, the CDR3 is TGTGCCAGCAGCGGGAACAGACGCTATAGCAATCAGCCCCAGCATTTT.

V is TRBV5-1 and J is TRBJ1-1, with D maybe TRBD1 (5 bases). Germline loops: CDR1 SGHRS, CDR2 YFSETQ. V was shortened by 1 base and J by 4 bases, with 11 bases between the two germline ends. This CDR3 is built from 14 residues. In DNA form, the CDR3 reads TGCGCCAGCAGCTTGTGGAGGGGCGCCACTGAAGCTTTCTTT. The encoded protein is CASSLWRGATEAFF.

This clone was found once. This chain connects TRBV10-3 to TRBJ1-3; TRBD1 matches 7 bases. The germline V gene has CDR1 ENHRY and CDR2 SYGVKD. V lost 5 bases, J lost 2 bases, and 6 bases stayed unmatched. This CDR3 region has 15 residues. In DNA form, the CDR3 reads TGTGCCATCAGTTCCCAAGACAGGGCTGGAAACACCATATATTTT. Translation: CAISSQDRAGNTIYF.

The chain recombines TRBV25-1 with TRBJ2-2; D may be TRBD1 (5 bases). Trimming removed 11 bases at V and 4 bases at J, with 11 bases between. From germline, CDR1 is MGHDK and CDR2 SYGVNS. CDR3 length: 12 amino acids. CDR3 in amino acids: CACLTATGELFF. The CDR3 coding sequence is TGTGCCTGTTTGACAGCCACCGGGGAGCTGTTTTTT.

The V and J genes are TRBV27 and TRBJ2-7, with a tentative D call TRBD1 (5 bases). The length of the CDR3 is 13 residues. Trimming left V 4 bases short and J 2 bases short, with 9 bases between. In germline, CDR1 is MNHEY, CDR2 SMNVEV (reference sequence). The CDR3 region is CASSSDTAYEQYF. CDR3 DNA sequence: TGTGCCAGCAGTTCGGACACCGCCTACGAGCAGTACTTC.

The genes are TRBV4-2 and TRBJ2-3; 10 bases are a match to TRBD2. CDR1 and CDR2 (germline): LGHNA, YNFKEQ. Trimming at V came to 0 bases and at J to 0 bases, leaving 6 bases not matched to a gene. This CDR3 region has 18 residues. The CDR3 loop reads CASSQDPSGRASTDTQYF. The CDR3 coding sequence is TGTGCCAGCAGCCAAGATCCCAGCGGGAGGGCTAGCACAGATACGCAGTATTTT.

This chain connects TRBV6-5 to TRBJ2-7; TRBD2 is a possible D gene (5 bases). V lost 6 bases and J lost 2, with 11 bases in between. Germline V gives CDR1 MNHEY, CDR2 SVGAGI. The CDR3 length is 13 residues. As DNA, the CDR3 is TGTGCCAGCAGCAAGCGGTTCCCCTACGAGCAGTACTTC. This translates into CASSKRFPYEQYF.

Only one count was recorded for this clone. This sequence joins TRBV11-3 and TRBJ2-2, with D uncertain. Trimming left V 3 bases short and J 6 bases short, with 11 bases between. Germline V gives CDR1 SGHNT, CDR2 YENEEA. This CDR3 has 14 amino acids. CDR3 DNA: TGTGCCAGCAGCTTGTCCCCTAGATCCGGGGAGCTGTTTTTT. Translation: CASSLSPRSGELFF.

This clone was detected only a few times. The chain employs TRBV5-1 and TRBJ2-5; TRBD2 agrees at 11 bases. The J segment lost 3 bases and the V segment lost 4 bases, leaving 14 bases of the junction unmatched. The CDR3 sequence is 18 residues long. Germline CDR1 is SGHRS and CDR2 is YFSETQ. Here the CDR3 reads CASSHNLLAGGAKETQYF. CDR3 in DNA: TGCGCCAGCAGCCACAACCTCCTAGCGGGAGGAGCCAAAGAGACCCAGTACTTC.

This sequence joins TRBV27 and TRBJ1-1; 8 nucleotides agree with TRBD1. The germline V gene has CDR1 MNHEY and CDR2 SMNVEV (reference sequence). After removal of 2 bases from V and 1 base from J, the junction contained 0 bases not matched to a gene. The CDR3 loop spans 14 amino acids. CDR3 amino acids: CASSLGQGNTEAFF. For the CDR3, the DNA is TGTGCCAGCAGTTTAGGACAGGGGAACACTGAAGCTTTCTTT.

This clone was seen once. The chain is built from TRBV15 and TRBJ2-4, with 8 bases that match TRBD1. This CDR3 region has 17 residues. V trimming: 0 bases; J trimming: 0 bases; junction bases outside the gene matches: 4. Germline CDR1 is LNHNV and CDR2 is YYDKDF (reference sequence). Here the CDR3 DNA reads TGTGCCACCAGCAGAGATCAGGGGGCGGTAGCCAAAAACATTCAGTACTTC. Translation gives CATSRDQGAVAKNIQYF.

This clone has just a few counts. For the CDR3, the DNA is TGCGCCAGCAGCCAAGATTGGGACAGCCTTTTCGGACAGTACTTC. It specifies CASSQDWDSLFGQYF. The rearrangement uses TRBV4-3 and TRBJ2-7; 7 bases are shared with TRBD1. This CDR3 is 15 amino acids long. V was clipped by 0 bases and J by 10 bases; unmatched bases: 12. In germline, CDR1 is LGHNA, CDR2 YSLEER.

The gene calls are TRBV7-3 and TRBJ2-7; the D gene is possibly TRBD1 (5 bases). Germline loops: CDR1 SGHTA, CDR2 FQGTGA. V dropped 8 bases and J dropped 2 bases, with 13 bases sitting between them. The CDR3 is 13 amino acids. In DNA form, the CDR3 reads TGTGCCAGCTCAAGACAGCCTACCTACGAGCAGTACTTC. This sequence encodes CASSRQPTYEQYF.

This clone was counted only a few times. The chain is built from TRBV30 and TRBJ2-5, with D perhaps TRBD1 (5 bases). Trimming shortened V by 6 bases and J by 1 base, and 12 bases separated the two germline ends. This CDR3 has 13 amino acids. Germline V lookup: CDR1 GTSNPN, CDR2 SVGIG (reference sequence). Written as DNA, the CDR3 is TGTGCCTGTCATCCAGGGCGCCAAGAGACCCAGTACTTC. Translation gives CACHPGRQETQYF.

The chain has TRBV21-1 and TRBJ2-2; the tabulated D call, TRBD1, remains unverified against the DNA. TRBV21-1 counts as a pseudogene. This CDR3 has 17 residues. The CDR3 sequence: CASSKRWGQDNTGELFF. As DNA, the CDR3 is TGTGCCAGCAGCAAAAGGTGGGGACAGGATAACACCGGGGAGCTGTTTTTT.

The rearrangement uses TRBV30 and TRBJ2-5, with 7 bases aligning to TRBD1. Losses at the gene ends were 3 bases for V and 5 bases for J; bases not matched to a gene: 6. The germline V gene encodes CDR1 GTSNPN and CDR2 SVGIG (reference sequence). CDR3 size: 13 residues. CDR3 bases: TGTGCCTGGAGCACGGACAGGAGGGAGACCCAGTACTTC. Translated: CAWSTDRRETQYF.

This clone was observed a handful of times. The chain recombines TRBV6-4 with TRBJ2-3, with 8 bases fitting TRBD2. Per germline, CDR1 MRHNA and CDR2 SNTAGT. The CDR3 is 14 amino acids. V was pared by 5 bases and J by 4 bases, with 5 bases of the junction left unmatched. The CDR3 here is CASSKAGESDTQYF. In DNA form, the CDR3 reads TGTGCCAGCAGTAAAGCGGGAGAGTCAGATACGCAGTATTTT.

The chain uses TRBV25-1 and TRBJ1-2; D is unclear. V gave up 3 bases and J gave up 3 bases, with 8 bases separating them. The CDR3 contains 13 residues. Germline assignment: CDR1 MGHDK and CDR2 SYGVNS. This CDR3 is CASSEEDYYGYTF. The CDR3 region has the DNA TGTGCCAGCAGTGAGGAGGACTACTATGGCTACACCTTC.

This clone was counted only a few times. This rearrangement joins TRBV7-2 to TRBJ1-5; 9 positions agree with TRBD1. J was trimmed by 7 bases and V by 5 bases; bases with no gene match: 12. The CDR3 has 16 residues. From germline, CDR1 is SGHTA and CDR2 FQGNSA. CDR3 DNA: TGTGCCAGCAGCCCCATCCCCGGACAGGGGCTCCAGCCCCAGCATTTT. Encoded protein: CASSPIPGQGLQPQHF. Full variable domain (rest looked up from reference TRBV7-2 and TRBJ1-5): GAGVSQSPSNKVTEKGKDVELRCDPISGHTALYWYRQSLGQGLEFLIYFQGNSAPDKSGLPSDRFSAERTGGSVSTLTIQRTQQEDSAVYLCASSPIPGQGLQPQHFGDGTRLSIL.

The V gene is TRBV28, the J gene TRBJ2-1, with D tentatively TRBD1 (6 bases). V gave up 4 bases and J gave up 4 bases, with 20 bases separating them. The germline V gene has CDR1 MDHEN and CDR2 SYDVKM. The CDR3 sequence is 17 residues long. CDR3 in amino acids: CASSYSLGTSGYNEQFF. CDR3 nucleotides: TGTGCCAGCAGTTATTCTCTCGGGACATCCGGGTACAATGAGCAGTTCTTC.

The chain couples TRBV18 to TRBJ1-5; D not certain. V was shortened by 3 bases and J by 3 bases, with 12 bases between the two germline ends. The germline V gene encodes CDR1 KGHSH and CDR2 LQKENI. This CDR3 region has 15 residues. The CDR3 bases are TGTGCCAGCTCACCTTCAAGAGGATCCAATCAGCCCCAGCATTTT. Residues: CASSPSRGSNQPQHF.

This clone has a single count. The chain links TRBV4-3 to TRBJ1-1; 8 bases are shared with TRBD1. V shed 7 bases, J shed 4 bases, and the junction held 8 bases outside the gene matches. The germline CDR1 and CDR2 sequences are LGHNA and YSLEER. This CDR3 is 14 amino acids long. DNA of the CDR3: TGCGCCAGCATGCAGGGGGCTTGGGTCACTGAAGCTTTCTTT. Protein: CASMQGAWVTEAFF.

This chain links TRBV5-1 with TRBJ1-1, with 7 bases fitting TRBD1. This CDR3 region has 17 residues. The V gene's germline CDR1 is SGHRS and CDR2 YFSETQ. Germline trimming cut 4 bases from V and 1 base from J; bases unmatched to any gene: 13. In DNA, the CDR3 is TGCGCCAGCAGCATCGCCCCTGGACAGGAGAGGAACACTGAAGCTTTCTTT. It is translated as CASSIAPGQERNTEAFF.

The chain combines TRBV4-2 with TRBJ1-2; TRBD1 matches at 9 bases. Per the germline V gene, CDR1 is LGHNA and CDR2 is YNFKEQ. V dropped 4 bases and J dropped 2; count of bases not matched to a gene: 5. This CDR3 has 15 residues. CDR3 sequence (DNA): TGTGCCAGCAGCCGAATACAGGGGGCCAACTATGGCTACACCTTC. The encoded protein is CASSRIQGANYGYTF.

Here the CDR3 reads CASRVLAGNTGELFF. CDR3 sequence (DNA): TGTGCCAGCAGAGTTCTAGCGGGTAACACCGGGGAGCTGTTTTTT. This chain connects TRBV4-2 to TRBJ2-2; TRBD2 agrees at 8 bases. The CDR3 contains 15 residues. Germline lookup yields CDR1 LGHNA and CDR2 YNFKEQ. V dropped 6 bases and J dropped 2; count of bases not matched to a gene: 5.

V is TRBV28 and J is TRBJ1-3; D is unclear. CDR3 length: 16 residues. Germline V lookup: CDR1 MDHEN, CDR2 SYDVKM. Deletions cut 2 bases from V and 0 bases from J, with 11 bases between. The CDR3 here is CASSLARHYSGNTIYF. The CDR3 DNA sequence: TGTGCCAGCAGTTTAGCCCGACATTACTCTGGAAACACCATATATTTT. Complete variable domain (other parts from reference TRBV28 and TRBJ1-3): DVKVTQSSRYLVKRTGEKVFLECVQDMDHENMFWYRQDPGLGLRLIYFSYDVKMKEKGDIPEGYSVSREKKERFSLILESASTNQTSMYLCASSLARHYSGNTIYFGEGSWLTVV.

The chain links TRBV7-8 to TRBJ2-7, with D perhaps matching TRBD1 (6 bases). V shed 3 bases and J shed 3 bases, with 12 bases lying between them. The CDR3 runs 14 residues. Germline CDR1 SGHVS, CDR2 FQNEAQ. CDR3 amino acids: CASSFRTVLYEQYF. DNA for the CDR3: TGTGCCAGCAGCTTCCGGACAGTCCTCTACGAGCAGTACTTC.

This chain joins TRBV30 and TRBJ2-3, with D perhaps TRBD2 (5 bases). Trimming stripped 0 bases from V and 4 bases from J, with 8 bases between. Germline lookup yields CDR1 GTSNPN and CDR2 SVGIG (reference sequence). This CDR3 has 13 amino acids. The chain's CDR3 is CAWSVLVSDTQYF. DNA of the CDR3: TGTGCCTGGAGTGTACTAGTTTCAGATACGCAGTATTTT.

The chain employs TRBV18 and TRBJ2-5; D perhaps matches TRBD2 (5 bases). From germline, CDR1 is KGHSH and CDR2 LQKENI. The CDR3 extends over 11 amino acids. CDR3 sequence: CETRGQETQYF. CDR3 DNA: TGTGAAACGCGAGGGCAAGAGACCCAGTACTTC.

The V and J genes are TRBV14 and TRBJ2-1; TRBD2 matches 7 bases. The CDR3 has 13 amino acids. Germline-derived CDR1 and CDR2 are SGHDN and FVKESK. Losses at the gene ends were 3 bases for V and 15 bases for J; bases not matched to a gene: 11. The CDR3 loop reads CASSHSLAAAWFF. As DNA, the CDR3 is TGTGCCAGCAGCCATAGCCTAGCGGCCGCGTGGTTCTTC.